This T cell receptor beta chain was sequenced in a study of patients and donors after allogeneic stem cell transplantation. TCRdb recomputed calls from the RT-PCR reads with MiXCR, one row per CDR3 protein. The sample lists roughly 940,000 distinct CDR3 sequences, about a sixth seen once, with around 6% in the top ten. Sequencing was done on a sample of blood, either unsorted or a sorted T cell fraction (not recorded which). The source is a human donor who was either an allogeneic HSCT recipient or a stem cell or donor lymphocyte infusion donor (not recorded which). It is not recorded whose cells these are; they may come from a transplant donor.

The CDR3 DNA reads as TGCAGTGCAAAGACATTCCCTAGCGCTGAATTCACAGATACGCAGTATTTT. It encodes CSAKTFPSAEFTDTQYF. The rearrangement uses TRBV20-1 and TRBJ2-3; the D gene is possibly TRBD2 (6 bases). With 6 bases removed from V and 2 bases from J, the gap between germline ends came to 24 bases. The CDR3 contains 17 residues. The germline CDR1 and CDR2 sequences are DFQATT and SNEGSKA (reference sequence).